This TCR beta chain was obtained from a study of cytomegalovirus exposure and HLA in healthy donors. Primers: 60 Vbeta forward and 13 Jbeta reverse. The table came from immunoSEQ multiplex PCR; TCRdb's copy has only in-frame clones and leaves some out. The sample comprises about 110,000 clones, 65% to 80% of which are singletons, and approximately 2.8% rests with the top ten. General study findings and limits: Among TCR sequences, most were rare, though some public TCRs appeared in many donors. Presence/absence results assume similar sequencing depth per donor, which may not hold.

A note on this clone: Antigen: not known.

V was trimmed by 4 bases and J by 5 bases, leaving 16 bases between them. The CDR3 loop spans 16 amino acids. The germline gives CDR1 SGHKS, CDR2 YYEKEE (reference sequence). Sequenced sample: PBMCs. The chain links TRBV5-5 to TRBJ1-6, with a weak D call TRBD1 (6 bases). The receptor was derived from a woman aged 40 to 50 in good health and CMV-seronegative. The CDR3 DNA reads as TGTGCCAGCAGCCGATGGCGGGGGGCCAATAATTCACCCCTCCACTTT. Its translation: CASSRWRGANNSPLHF.